One and the same sample provided the 23 T cell receptor beta chains below, sequenced in a study of blood T cell repertoires in COVID-19. Generated by immunoSEQ multiplex PCR, the TCRdb table keeps only in-frame clones and is missing some. The table records 75,000 to 100,000 clones, around 87% of them present only once. The material sequenced was peripheral blood. Receptors originate from a human donor with acute or convalescent COVID-19. The donor label of this sample is uncertain.

The chain uses TRBV4-1 and TRBJ1-2, with D hard to call. This CDR3 is 14 amino acids long. Per the germline V gene, CDR1 is MGHRA and CDR2 is YSYEKL. V was cut by 0 bases and J by 8 bases, with 13 bases left in between. CDR3 region: CASSQEVHSRGYTF. The CDR3 nucleotides read TGCGCCAGCAGCCAAGAGGTCCATTCCCGGGGCTACACCTTC.

V is TRBV2 and J is TRBJ2-5; 7 bases are a match to TRBD1. Trimming at V came to 6 bases and at J to 0 bases, leaving 7 bases not matched to a gene. This CDR3 spans 15 amino acids. Germline V gene sequence: CDR1 SNHLY, CDR2 FYNNEI. CDR3 protein: CASRPGQANQETQYF. In nucleotides, the CDR3 is TGTGCCAGCAGACCCGGACAGGCTAACCAAGAGACCCAGTACTTC.

The chain recombines TRBV28 with TRBJ2-1; 8 nucleotides agree with TRBD2. Trimming took 7 bases from V and 9 from J; bases not matched to a gene: 11. The CDR3 is made up of 14 amino acids. Germline V gives CDR1 MDHEN, CDR2 SYDVKM. The DNA for the CDR3 is TGTGCCAGCACCTCCCGGGGGGGGGCGGGTGAGCAGTTCTTC. This translates into CASTSRGGAGEQFF.

This clone was recorded a few times. This chain's CDR3 is CASSGDRGANEQFF. The CDR3 DNA reads as TGTGCCAGCAGCGGGGACAGGGGGGCCAATGAGCAGTTCTTC. This rearrangement joins TRBV25-1 to TRBJ2-1; 11 bases fit TRBD1. CDR3 length equals 14 residues. The V gene's germline CDR1 is MGHDK and CDR2 SYGVNS. Trimming cost V 6 bases and J 6 bases; bases outside gene matches: 4.

This clone appeared a single time. This chain uses TRBV11-3 with TRBJ1-6; perhaps TRBD1 as D (6 bases). This CDR3 comprises 15 residues. Germline-derived CDR1 and CDR2 are SGHNT and YENEEA. Trimming cost V 4 bases and J 7 bases, with 14 bases left between them. Here the CDR3 reads CASSSNRVWNSPLHF. CDR3 nucleotide sequence: TGTGCCAGCAGCTCAAACAGGGTATGGAATTCACCCCTCCACTTT.

This clone has only one observation. The chain is built from TRBV5-1 and TRBJ1-5; D is ambiguous. V shed 4 bases and J shed 5 bases, with 13 bases lying between them. CDR1 and CDR2 from the germline V gene are SGHRS and YFSETQ. The CDR3 sequence is 14 residues long. The CDR3 nucleotides are TGCGCCAGCAGCCCCACCGGGGAGGATCAGCCCCAGCATTTT. Protein product: CASSPTGEDQPQHF.

This clone was found once. The chain joins TRBV2 to TRBJ2-2; 10 positions match TRBD2. The ends lost 6 bases at V and 4 bases at J; junction bases unmatched: 5. The CDR3 extends over 15 amino acids. In germline, CDR1 is SNHLY, CDR2 FYNNEI. CDR3 nucleotides: TGTGCCAGCAGCGCCAGCGGGGGGGCCACCGGGGAGCTGTTTTTT. Its protein is CASSASGGATGELFF.

V gene TRBV6-5 combines with J gene TRBJ1-1, with a tentative D call TRBD1 (6 bases). This CDR3 has 13 amino acids. The V end was cut by 2 bases, the J end by 6 bases, with 10 bases between. Germline V gene data show CDR1 as MNHEY and CDR2 as SVGAGI. The CDR3 here is CASSYGRGAEAFF. In nucleotides, the CDR3 is TGTGCCAGCAGTTACGGCAGGGGTGCTGAAGCTTTCTTT.

The rearrangement links TRBV5-1 to TRBJ2-7; 7 bases line up with TRBD1. The CDR3 runs 16 residues. Per the germline V gene, CDR1 is SGHRS and CDR2 is YFSETQ. V shed 2 bases and J 4 bases; nucleotides not matched to a gene: 12. CDR3 in DNA: TGCGCCAGCAGCTTAGAAACCGGGACAGTAAATTACGAGCAGTACTTC. It encodes CASSLETGTVNYEQYF. The full variable domain, with the rest looked up from reference TRBV5-1 and TRBJ2-7, is KAGVTQTPRYLIKTRGQQVTLSCSPISGHRSVSWYQQTPGQGLQFLFEYFSETQRNKGNFPGRFSGRQFSNSRSEMNVSTLELGDSALYLCASSLETGTVNYEQYFGPGTRLTVT.

The rearrangement uses TRBV24-1 and TRBJ2-1, with D possibly TRBD2 on 6 matching bases. The V gene lost 5 bases and the J gene lost 8 bases, with 21 bases spanning the gap. This CDR3 contains 16 residues. The germline gives CDR1 KGHDR, CDR2 SFDVKD. CDR3 in amino acids: CATSGAGRNEWDEQFF. The CDR3 DNA follows: TGTGCCACCAGTGGCGCGGGACGGAACGAATGGGATGAGCAGTTCTTC.

The chain uses TRBV28 and TRBJ1-1; weak D call: TRBD1 (6 bases). V was pared by 6 bases and J by 1 base, with 15 bases between. From germline, CDR1 is MDHEN and CDR2 SYDVKM. This CDR3 region has 15 residues. CDR3 sequence reads: CASSLQGEGNTEAFF. In DNA, the CDR3 is TGTGCCAGCAGCCTACAGGGCGAAGGGAACACTGAAGCTTTCTTT.

The V gene is TRBV23-1, the J gene TRBJ1-2; 8 bases match TRBD1. TRBV23-1 is known as an ORF, though its function is uncertain. This CDR3 contains 11 residues. V shed 8 bases, J shed 6 bases, and the junction held 2 bases outside the gene matches. CDR3 amino acids: CASGTGDGYTF. The CDR3 DNA sequence: TGCGCCAGCGGGACAGGCGATGGCTACACCTTC.

This clone has a handful of counts. The chain links TRBV19 to TRBJ2-1; 7 positions match TRBD2. Germline-derived CDR1 and CDR2 are LNHDA and SQIVND (reference sequence). Losses at the gene ends were 5 bases for V and 1 base for J; bases not matched to a gene: 2. This CDR3 contains 14 residues. In nucleotides, the CDR3 is TGTGCCAGTAGTGGGGGACTATCCTACAATGAGCAGTTCTTC. Protein sequence: CASSGGLSYNEQFF.

The V and J genes are TRBV11-2 and TRBJ1-1, with 7 bases matching TRBD1. The V and J ends lost 3 bases and 3 bases, in that order; junction bases with no gene match: 4. Germline CDR1 SGHAT, CDR2 FQNNGV. This CDR3 region has 14 residues. The CDR3 sequence: CASSFGQGDTEAFF. Written as DNA, the CDR3 is TGTGCCAGCAGCTTCGGGCAGGGGGACACTGAAGCTTTCTTT. Full variable domain (missing parts from reference TRBV11-2 and TRBJ1-1): EAGVAQSPRYKIIEKRQSVAFWCNPISGHATLYWYQQILGQGPKLLIQFQNNGVVDDSQLPKDRFSAERLKGVDSTLKIQPAKLEDSAVYLCASSFGQGDTEAFFGQGTRLTVV.

V gene TRBV11-3 combines with J gene TRBJ2-1; weak D call: TRBD1 (5 bases). The germline V and J ends were trimmed by 5 bases and 8 bases, with 19 bases remaining between them. Germline V CDR1 and CDR2: SGHNT, YENEEA. The CDR3 has 15 amino acids. CDR3 nucleotides: TGTGCCAGCAGCGTGCCCCAGGGCCCTCGGGATGAGCAGTTCTTC. It translates to CASSVPQGPRDEQFF. Drawing the rest from reference TRBV11-3 and TRBJ2-1, the complete variable domain is EAGVVQSPRYKIIEKKQPVAFWCNPISGHNTLYWYLQNLGQGPELLIRYENEEAVDDSQLPKDRFSAERLKGVDSTLKIQPAELGDSAVYLCASSVPQGPRDEQFFGPGTRLTVL.

The chain links TRBV4-1 to TRBJ2-6; TRBD2 might be the D (5 bases). Looked up from germline, CDR1 is MGHRA and CDR2 is YSYEKL. The CDR3 runs 20 residues. Trimming removed 1 base from V and 0 bases from J, with 19 bases in between. The CDR3 DNA reads TGCGCCAGCAGCCAAGCCCCCCCCGGGATGGAACTCTCTGGGGCCAACGTCCTGACTTTC. Its translation is CASSQAPPGMELSGANVLTF.

The genes are TRBV4-2 and TRBJ2-5, with a tentative D call TRBD1 (6 bases). CDR1 is LGHNA and CDR2 is YNFKEQ in the germline V gene. The CDR3 runs 15 residues. Trimming cost V 0 bases and J 4 bases, with 12 bases left between them. The CDR3 DNA reads as TGTGCCAGCAGCCAAGATCAGGGGAAGGGAGAGACCCAGTACTTC. This codes for CASSQDQGKGETQYF.

The rearrangement links TRBV9 to TRBJ2-1; a weak D match, TRBD1 (6 bases). Looked up from germline, CDR1 is SGDLS and CDR2 is YYNGEE. Trimming took 1 base from V and 2 from J, leaving 10 bases between them. The CDR3 covers 15 residues. The CDR3 nucleotides are TGTGCCAGCAGCGTATACAGGGAGACCTACAATGAGCAGTTCTTC. It is translated as CASSVYRETYNEQFF.

The J gene is TRBJ1-4, the V gene TRBV27; D is possibly TRBD1 (6 bases). The germline gives CDR1 MNHEY, CDR2 SMNVEV (reference sequence). The CDR3 extends over 16 amino acids. V gave up 6 bases and J gave up 0 bases, with 14 bases separating them. The CDR3, as DNA: TGTGCCAGCAGCCTCAGGGGAGTCGCAACTAATGAAAAACTGTTTTTT. Translation gives CASSLRGVATNEKLFF.

The chain has TRBV5-5 and TRBJ2-5; tentatively, D is TRBD1 (6 bases). This CDR3 has 14 amino acids. The germline V gene has CDR1 SGHKS and CDR2 YYEKEE (reference sequence). Trimming stripped 4 bases from V and 6 bases from J, with 16 bases between. The CDR3 here is CASSLKTDRQTQYF. CDR3 DNA: TGTGCCAGCAGCCTCAAAACGGACAGACAGACCCAGTACTTC.

This clone was seen only once. The V and J genes are TRBV7-8 and TRBJ2-1; the D gene is possibly TRBD2 (6 bases). Germline CDR1 is SGHVS and CDR2 is FQNEAQ. Deletions cut 5 bases from V and 12 bases from J, with 14 bases between. This CDR3 comprises 12 residues. CDR3 in amino acids: CASSPRDLGQFF. DNA of the CDR3: TGTGCCAGCAGCCCCCGGGACTTGGGGCAGTTCTTC.

V gene TRBV2 combines with J gene TRBJ2-2; TRBD1 aligns across 10 bases. CDR3 length: 15 residues. Germline V gene sequence: CDR1 SNHLY, CDR2 FYNNEI. The trim removed 6 bases at V and 4 bases at J, leaving 5 bases unmatched. DNA of the CDR3: TGTGCCAGCAGCGGGGACAGGGGCGGCACCGGGGAGCTGTTTTTT. As protein: CASSGDRGGTGELFF.

The rearrangement uses TRBV19 and TRBJ2-4; no clear D gene. CDR1 is LNHDA, CDR2 SQIVND, per germline (reference sequence). The CDR3 consists of 14 residues. The ends were cut back, 3 bases at V and 8 bases at J, with 14 bases in the middle. This CDR3 reads CASSISSDVDIQYF. For the CDR3, the DNA is TGTGCCAGTAGTATTTCATCAGATGTGGACATTCAGTACTTC.